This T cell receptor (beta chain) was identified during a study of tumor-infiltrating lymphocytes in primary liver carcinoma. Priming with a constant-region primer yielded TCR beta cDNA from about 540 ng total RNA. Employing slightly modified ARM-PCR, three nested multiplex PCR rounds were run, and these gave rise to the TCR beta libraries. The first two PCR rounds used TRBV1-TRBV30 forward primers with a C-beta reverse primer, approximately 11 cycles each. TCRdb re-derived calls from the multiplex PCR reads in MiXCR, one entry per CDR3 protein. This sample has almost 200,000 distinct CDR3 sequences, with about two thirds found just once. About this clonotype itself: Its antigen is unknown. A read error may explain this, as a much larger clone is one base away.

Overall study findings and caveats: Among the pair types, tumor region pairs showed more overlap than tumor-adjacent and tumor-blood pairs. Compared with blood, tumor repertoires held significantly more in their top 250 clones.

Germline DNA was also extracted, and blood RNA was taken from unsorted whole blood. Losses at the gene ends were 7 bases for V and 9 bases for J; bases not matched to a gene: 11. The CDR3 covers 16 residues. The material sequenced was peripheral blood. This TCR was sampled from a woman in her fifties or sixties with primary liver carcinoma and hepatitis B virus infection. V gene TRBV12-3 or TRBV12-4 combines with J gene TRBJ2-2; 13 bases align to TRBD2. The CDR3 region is CASTMRLAGGTWELFF. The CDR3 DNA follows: TGTGCCAGCACCATGAGACTAGCGGGAGGAACCTGGGAGCTGTTTTTT.